The 9 T cell receptor beta chains below all came from one sample that was sequenced in a study of beta chain features in type 1 diabetes. Notes on the study in general: Among patients with Type 1 diabetes, TCRB CDR3s were moderately but significantly shorter in every one of the four CD4+ subsets.

cDNA synthesis used the whole RNA isolate, giving expressed TCRB sequences. The protocol was immunoSEQ multiplex PCR, while the TCRdb copy is restricted to in-frame clones and leaves out a portion. The table lists hundreds of thousands of clones, about 14% of them singletons. The antigens these receptors bind are not known. Sequenced: naive CD4+ T cells from blood. The receptor set was obtained from a man aged 18 to 29 with type 1 diabetes.

There are a few counts of this clone. The chain combines TRBV28 with TRBJ2-7; TRBD1 matches 9 bases. V shed 1 base, J shed 3 bases, and the junction held 4 bases outside the gene matches. CDR3 length: 15 residues. Germline assignment: CDR1 MDHEN and CDR2 SYDVKM. CDR3 sequence reads: CASSLSGTGIYEQYF. Written as DNA, the CDR3 is TGTGCCAGCAGTTTATCCGGGACAGGGATCTACGAGCAGTACTTC. The variable domain in full, completed from reference TRBV28 and TRBJ2-7, reads DVKVTQSSRYLVKRTGEKVFLECVQDMDHENMFWYRQDPGLGLRLIYFSYDVKMKEKGDIPEGYSVSREKKERFSLILESASTNQTSMYLCASSLSGTGIYEQYFGPGTRLTVT.

The V call is TRBV6-5, the J call TRBJ1-2; TRBD1 matches at 12 bases. The junction had 3 bases not matched to a gene; V was cut back by 0 bases and J by 4 bases. Germline values: CDR1 MNHEY, CDR2 SVGAGI. This CDR3 contains 16 residues. CDR3: CASSYSGTGGSYGYTF. The CDR3 nucleotides are TGTGCCAGCAGTTACTCGGGGACAGGGGGCTCCTATGGCTACACCTTC.

The rearrangement links TRBV30 to TRBJ2-3; 12 nucleotides align to TRBD2. The CDR3 extends over 17 amino acids. V lost 2 bases to trimming and J lost 0 bases; unmatched junction nucleotides: 6. CDR1 and CDR2 (germline): GTSNPN, SVGIG (reference sequence). The CDR3 reads CAWSIGGTSGSTDTQYF. The CDR3 bases are TGTGCCTGGAGTATAGGGGGGACTAGCGGGAGCACAGATACGCAGTATTTT.

The chain links TRBV15 to TRBJ2-7, with 11 bases identical to TRBD2. Germline CDR1 LNHNV, CDR2 YYDKDF (reference sequence). J lost 9 bases, V lost 8 bases, and 9 bases had no gene match. This CDR3 is 13 amino acids long. The CDR3 DNA reads as TGTGCCACCCGCCAGACTAGCGGGGATCGGCAGTACTTC. Residues: CATRQTSGDRQYF. Based on the CDR3 plus reference TRBV15 and TRBJ2-7, the full variable domain is DAMVIQNPRYQVTQFGKPVTLSCSQTLNHNVMYWYQQKSSQAPKLLFHYYDKDFNNEADTPDNFQSRRPNTSFCFLDIRSPGLGDTAMYLCATRQTSGDRQYFGPGTRLTVT.

The rearrangement joins TRBV29-1 to TRBJ2-7; D is unclear. With 3 bases removed from V and 3 bases from J, the gap between germline ends came to 18 bases. The CDR3 is 15 amino acids. CDR1 is SQVTM and CDR2 is ANQGSEA in the germline V gene. Here the CDR3 reads CSVEKVDGPGYEQYF. DNA for the CDR3: TGCAGCGTTGAGAAGGTTGACGGGCCGGGCTACGAGCAGTACTTC.

This chain connects TRBV6-6 to TRBJ2-7, with 9 bases matching TRBD2. This CDR3 has 14 amino acids. After removal of 2 bases from V and 6 bases from J, the junction contained 5 bases not matched to a gene. Germline CDR1 reads MNHNY; CDR2 reads SVGAGI (reference sequence). The CDR3: CASSYGGRAGEQYF. In nucleotides, the CDR3 is TGTGCCAGCAGTTACGGCGGGAGGGCCGGCGAGCAGTACTTC.

The chain couples TRBV30 to TRBJ2-1; either TRBD1 or TRBD2 may fit D (7 bases each). The ends were cut back, 0 bases at V and 14 bases at J, with 14 bases in the middle. This CDR3 is built from 12 residues. CDR1 and CDR2 from the germline V gene are GTSNPN and SVGIG (reference sequence). DNA of the CDR3: TGTGCCTGGAGTGTGGGAGGGGGCCCTGAGTTCTTC. It codes for CAWSVGGGPEFF.

The chain couples TRBV27 to TRBJ1-6, with D uncertain. The CDR3 spans 13 residues. The germline gives CDR1 MNHEY, CDR2 SMNVEV (reference sequence). V shed 0 bases and J shed 7 bases, with 4 bases lying between them. CDR3 protein: CASSLSQNSPLHF. The CDR3 DNA sequence: TGTGCCAGCAGTTTATCCCAAAATTCACCCCTCCACTTT.

This clone was observed a few times. This sequence joins TRBV6-6 and TRBJ1-4; D remains ambiguous. The V end lost 5 bases, the J end lost 0 bases, and 13 bases lay between the germline ends. This CDR3 region has 16 residues. Germline CDR1 MNHNY, CDR2 SVGAGI (reference sequence). CDR3 region: CASSIHPGATNEKLFF. The CDR3 nucleotides read TGTGCCAGCAGTATACATCCGGGCGCAACTAATGAAAAACTGTTTTTT.